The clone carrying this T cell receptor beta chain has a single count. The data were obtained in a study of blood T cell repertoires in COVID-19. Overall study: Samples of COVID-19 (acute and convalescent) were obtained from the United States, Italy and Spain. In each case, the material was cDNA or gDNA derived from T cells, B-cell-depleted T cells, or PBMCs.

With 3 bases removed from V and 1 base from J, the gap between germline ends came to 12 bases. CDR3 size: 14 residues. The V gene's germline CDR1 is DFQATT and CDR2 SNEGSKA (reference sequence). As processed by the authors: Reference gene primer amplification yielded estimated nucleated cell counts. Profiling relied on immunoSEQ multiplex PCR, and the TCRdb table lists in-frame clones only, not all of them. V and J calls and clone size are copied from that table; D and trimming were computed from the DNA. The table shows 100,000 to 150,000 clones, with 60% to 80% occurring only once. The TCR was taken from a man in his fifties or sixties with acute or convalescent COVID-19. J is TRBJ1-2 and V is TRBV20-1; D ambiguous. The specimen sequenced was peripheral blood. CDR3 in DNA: TGCAGTGCTAGTGAGCGAGCAAGTAACTATGGCTACACCTTC. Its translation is CSASERASNYGYTF.